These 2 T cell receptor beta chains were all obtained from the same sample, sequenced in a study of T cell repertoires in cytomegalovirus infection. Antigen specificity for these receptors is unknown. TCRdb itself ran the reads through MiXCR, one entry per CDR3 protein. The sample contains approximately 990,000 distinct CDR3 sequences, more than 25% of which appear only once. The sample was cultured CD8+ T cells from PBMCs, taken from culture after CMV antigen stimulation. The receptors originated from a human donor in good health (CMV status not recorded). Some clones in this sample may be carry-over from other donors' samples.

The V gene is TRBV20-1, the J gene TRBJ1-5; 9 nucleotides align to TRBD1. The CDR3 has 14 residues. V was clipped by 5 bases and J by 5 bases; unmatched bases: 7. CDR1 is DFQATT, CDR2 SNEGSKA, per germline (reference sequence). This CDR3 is CSAPQDRGYQPQHF. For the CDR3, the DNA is TGCAGTGCTCCTCAGGACAGGGGTTATCAGCCCCAGCATTTT.

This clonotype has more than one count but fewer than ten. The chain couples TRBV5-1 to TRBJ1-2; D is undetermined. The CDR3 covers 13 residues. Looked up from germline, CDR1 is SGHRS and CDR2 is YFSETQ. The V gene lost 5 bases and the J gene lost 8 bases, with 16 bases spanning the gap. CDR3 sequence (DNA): TGCGCCAGCAGTAAGGGCTCCTCTATCGGCTACACCTTC. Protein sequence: CASSKGSSIGYTF.